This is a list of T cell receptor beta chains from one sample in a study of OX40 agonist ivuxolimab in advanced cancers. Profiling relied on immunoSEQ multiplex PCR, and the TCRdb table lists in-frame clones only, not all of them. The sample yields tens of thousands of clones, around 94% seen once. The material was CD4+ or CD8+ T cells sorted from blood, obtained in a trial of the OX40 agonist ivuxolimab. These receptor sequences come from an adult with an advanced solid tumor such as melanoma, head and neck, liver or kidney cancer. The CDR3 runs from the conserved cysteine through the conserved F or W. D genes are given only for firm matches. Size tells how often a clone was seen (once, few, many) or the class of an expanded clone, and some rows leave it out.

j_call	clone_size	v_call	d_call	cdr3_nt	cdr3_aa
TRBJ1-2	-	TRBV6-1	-	TGTGCCAGCAGCCGGGCCGGCGGTGGCTACACCTTC	CASSRAGGGYTF
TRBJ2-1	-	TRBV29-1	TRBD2	TGCAGCGTTTTCACGGGAGGTTCCTACAATGAGCAGTTCTTC	CSVFTGGSYNEQFF
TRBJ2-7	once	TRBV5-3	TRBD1	TGTGCCAGAAGCTTTAAATTAGGGGACAGGATAGTCTACGAGCAGTACTTC	CARSFKLGDRIVYEQYF
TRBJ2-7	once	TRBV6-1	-	TGTGCCAGCAGTCAGTCGTCGTACGAGCAGTACTTC	CASSQSSYEQYF
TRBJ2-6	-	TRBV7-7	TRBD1	TGTGCCAGCAGCTTCCTGAGGGGGCTGAATTCTGGGGCCAACGTCCTGACTTTC	CASSFLRGLNSGANVLTF
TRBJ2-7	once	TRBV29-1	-	TGCAGCGTTGAAGGGGAAGGCGAACTCCCGAGTGAGCAGTACTTC	CSVEGEGELPSEQYF
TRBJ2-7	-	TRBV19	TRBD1	TGTGCCAGTAGTTCCTGGGCGGGACAGGCGTCCTACGAGCAGTACTTC	CASSSWAGQASYEQYF
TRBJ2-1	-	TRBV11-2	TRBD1	TGTGCCAGCAGCCCCGACAGGGCCCCGAGGAATGAGCAGTTCTTC	CASSPDRAPRNEQFF
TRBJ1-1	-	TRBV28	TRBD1	TGTGCCAGCATTGGGGAGAGGGGGCTCATGAACACTGAAGCTTTCTTT	CASIGERGLMNTEAFF
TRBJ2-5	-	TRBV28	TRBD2	TGTGCCAGCAGTCCCTACGGGCGGGGGGACCAAGAGACCCAGTACTTC	CASSPYGRGDQETQYF
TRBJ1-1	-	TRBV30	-	TGTGCCTGGGCCCCGGGACTACTTACAGCTGAAGCTTTCTTT	CAWAPGLLTAEAFF
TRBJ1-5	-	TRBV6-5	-	TGTGCCAGCAGTAAACTCCAGGGGAGCAATCAGCCCCAGCATTTT	CASSKLQGSNQPQHF
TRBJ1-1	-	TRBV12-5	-	TGTGCTAGTGGTTTGACAGGGAGATCCACTGAAGCTTTCTTT	CASGLTGRSTEAFF
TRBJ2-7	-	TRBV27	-	TGTGCCAGCAGTCCCGGAGCAGGTTACGAGCAGTACTTC	CASSPGAGYEQYF
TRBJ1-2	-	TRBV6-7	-	TGTGCCAGCGGGGGAGCCAGGGGAGGTCCTAAAGGGTATGGCTACACCTTC	CASGGARGGPKGYGYTF
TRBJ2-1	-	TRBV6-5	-	TGTGCCAGCAGTTACGGGGCTACCCTGGGCCATGAGCAGTTCTTC	CASSYGATLGHEQFF
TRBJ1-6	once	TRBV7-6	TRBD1	TGTGCCAGCAGTCAAACTACAGGGGGTGGTTCACCCCTCCACTTT	CASSQTTGGGSPLHF
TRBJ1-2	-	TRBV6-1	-	TGTGCCAGCAGGTGGGGCCATGGCTACACCTTC	CASRWGHGYTF
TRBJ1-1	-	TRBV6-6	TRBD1	TGTGCCAGCAGCACAGGGGGACTCACTGAAGCTTTCTTT	CASSTGGLTEAFF
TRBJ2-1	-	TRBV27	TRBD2	TGTGCCAGCAGTTGGACTAGCGGGAGTAATGAGCAGTTCTTC	CASSWTSGSNEQFF
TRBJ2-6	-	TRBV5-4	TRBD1	TGTGCCAGCAGCGACAGGGGTAGCTCTGGGGCCAACGTCCTGACTTTC	CASSDRGSSGANVLTF
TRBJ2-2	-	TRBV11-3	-	TGTGCCAGCAGCTTCCCCAATTCGAACACCGGGGAGCTGTTTTTT	CASSFPNSNTGELFF
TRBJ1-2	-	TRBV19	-	TGTGCCAGTACCTCGCCGGGGGTAGGGTCCTATGGCTACACCTTC	CASTSPGVGSYGYTF
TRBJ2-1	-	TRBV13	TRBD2	TGTGCCAGCAGCCCTCTCCTAGCGGGAGGATCCAATGAGCAGTTCTTC	CASSPLLAGGSNEQFF
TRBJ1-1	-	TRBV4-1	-	TGCGCCAGCAGCCAAGGGCGCAGGAACACTGAAGCTTTCTTT	CASSQGRRNTEAFF
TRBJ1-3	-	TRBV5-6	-	TGTGCCAGCAGCTTTAATCGGGCATTCCATGGAAACACCATATATTTT	CASSFNRAFHGNTIYF
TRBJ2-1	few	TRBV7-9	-	TGTGCCAGCAGCGCGCCCGGGACCCTCGGAAATGAGCAGTTCTTC	CASSAPGTLGNEQFF
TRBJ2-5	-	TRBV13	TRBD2	TGTGCCAGCAGCTCCGAACTAGCGGGGGCCCCCGGGGAGACCCAGTACTTC	CASSSELAGAPGETQYF
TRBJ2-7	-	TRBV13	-	TGTGCCAGCAGCTTAGATAGCGCCTACGAGCAGTACTTC	CASSLDSAYEQYF
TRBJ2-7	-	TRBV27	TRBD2	TGTGCCAGCAGCTGGGGGGGCTCCTACGAGCAGTACTTC	CASSWGGSYEQYF
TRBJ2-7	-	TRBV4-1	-	TGCGCCAGCAGCGTATCCGGGACATCGGGGGAGCAGTACTTC	CASSVSGTSGEQYF
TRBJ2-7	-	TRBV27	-	TGTGCCAGCAGTTTAGGTACGGCCGACGAGCAGTACTTC	CASSLGTADEQYF
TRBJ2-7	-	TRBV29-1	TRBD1	TGCAGCGTAAGGACAGGGGTGCCCTACGAGCAGTACTTC	CSVRTGVPYEQYF
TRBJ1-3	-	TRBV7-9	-	TGTGCCAGCATTCCTACTGGAAACACCATATATTTT	CASIPTGNTIYF
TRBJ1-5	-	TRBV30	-	TGTGCCTGGAGTGGGGGATATAGCAATCAGCCCCAGCATTTT	CAWSGGYSNQPQHF
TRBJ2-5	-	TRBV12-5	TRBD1	TGTGCTAGTGGTGGGGACAGGGGGCGGGAGACCCAGTACTTC	CASGGDRGRETQYF
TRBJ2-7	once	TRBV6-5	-	TGTGCCAGCAGTTACGACCCAGGGTCCTACGAGCAGTACTTC	CASSYDPGSYEQYF
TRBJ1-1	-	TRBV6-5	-	TGTGCCAGCAGTTACTCGCCGGGACAGAACACTGAAGCTTTCTTT	CASSYSPGQNTEAFF
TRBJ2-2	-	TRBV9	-	TGTGCCAGCAGCGTATATGGGGGCTTGAACACCGGGGAGCTGTTTTTT	CASSVYGGLNTGELFF
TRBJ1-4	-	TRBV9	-	TGTGCCAGCAGCGTTGACGGGTTGGCTAATGAAAAACTGTTTTTT	CASSVDGLANEKLFF
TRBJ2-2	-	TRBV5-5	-	TGTGCCAGCAGCATGGGGGCAGGGAACACCGGGGAGCTGTTTTTT	CASSMGAGNTGELFF
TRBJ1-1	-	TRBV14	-	TGTGCCAGCAGCCAAGATTACACTGAAGCTTTCTTT	CASSQDYTEAFF
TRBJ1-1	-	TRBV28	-	TGTGCCAGCAGTTCTAGCACTGAAGCTTTCTTT	CASSSSTEAFF
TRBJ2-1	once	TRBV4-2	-	TGTGCCAGCAGCCAAGGAGGGGTTGGGAATGAGCAGTTCTTC	CASSQGGVGNEQFF
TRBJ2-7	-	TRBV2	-	TGTGCCAGCAGTGAAACAGATGCAGTTCCCCACGAGCAGTACTTC	CASSETDAVPHEQYF
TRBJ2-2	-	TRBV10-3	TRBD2	TGTGCCATCAGTGAGCCCCCCCGACTAGCGGGCGGGTTGCGGGAGCTGTTTTTT	CAISEPPRLAGGLRELFF
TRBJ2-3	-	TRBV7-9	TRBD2	TGTGCCAGCAGCTTAGTCAGCGGGGGGGCCACAGATACGCAGTATTTT	CASSLVSGGATDTQYF
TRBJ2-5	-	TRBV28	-	TGTGCCAGCAGTCCTCCGGAGATAGAGCGGGAGACCCAGTACTTC	CASSPPEIERETQYF
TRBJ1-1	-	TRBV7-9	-	TGTGCCAGCAGCTTCGGACACTCTAACACTGAAGCTTTCTTT	CASSFGHSNTEAFF
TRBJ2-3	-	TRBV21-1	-	TGTGCCAGCAGCCCCCTAAGGGGACCGCACACAGATACGCAGTATTTT	CASSPLRGPHTDTQYF
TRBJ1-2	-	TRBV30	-	TGTGCCTGGGACCTGGGGGGGTATGGCTATGGCTACACCTTC	CAWDLGGYGYGYTF
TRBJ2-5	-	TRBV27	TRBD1	TGTGCCAGCAGTTTCAGGGGGCGAGAGACCCAGTACTTC	CASSFRGRETQYF
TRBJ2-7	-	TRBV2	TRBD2	TGTGCCAGCATCGGGACTAGCGGGCGTCCCTCTAACTTC	CASIGTSGRPSNF
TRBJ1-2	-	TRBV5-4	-	TGTGCCAGCAGCGTCTCTACAGCGCCGGTCGGTTATGGCTACACCTTC	CASSVSTAPVGYGYTF
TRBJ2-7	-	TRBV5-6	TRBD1	TGTGCCAGCAGCTTGAGGGACAGGTTCTCCTACGAGCAGTACTTC	CASSLRDRFSYEQYF
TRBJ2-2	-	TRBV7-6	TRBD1	TGTGCCAGCAGCCGCGGGACAGGGGGCTCGCGCGGGGAGCTGTTTTTT	CASSRGTGGSRGELFF
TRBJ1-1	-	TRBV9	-	TGTGCCAGCAGCTCCTTAGACACAACTGAAGCTTTCTTT	CASSSLDTTEAFF
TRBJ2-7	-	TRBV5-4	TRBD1	TGTGCCAGCAGCTACGGGACAGGGGGCGACTACGAGCAGTACTTC	CASSYGTGGDYEQYF
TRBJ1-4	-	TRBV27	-	TGTGCCAGCAGTTTACAAGGTCCGAACCGAGAAAAACTGTTTTTT	CASSLQGPNREKLFF